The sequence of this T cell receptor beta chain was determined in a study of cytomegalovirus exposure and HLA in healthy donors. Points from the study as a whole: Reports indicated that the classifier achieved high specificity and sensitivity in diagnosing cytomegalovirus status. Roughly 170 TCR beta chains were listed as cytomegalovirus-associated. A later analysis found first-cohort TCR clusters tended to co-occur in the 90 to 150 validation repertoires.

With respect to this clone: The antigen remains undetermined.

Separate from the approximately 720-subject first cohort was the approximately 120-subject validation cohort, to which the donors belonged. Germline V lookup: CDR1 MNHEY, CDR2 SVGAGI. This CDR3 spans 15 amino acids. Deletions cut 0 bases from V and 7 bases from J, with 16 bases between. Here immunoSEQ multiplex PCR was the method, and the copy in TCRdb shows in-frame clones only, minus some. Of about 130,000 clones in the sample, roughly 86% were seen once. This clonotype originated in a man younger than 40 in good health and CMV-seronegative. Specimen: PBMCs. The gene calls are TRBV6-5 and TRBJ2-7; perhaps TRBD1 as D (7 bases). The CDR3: CASSYSTGRMGEQYF. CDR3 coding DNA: TGTGCCAGCAGTTACTCGACAGGGAGGATGGGAGAGCAGTACTTC.